The 29 T cell receptor beta chains reported below all come from one sample, sequenced in a study of OX40 agonist ivuxolimab in advanced cancers. TCRdb's table, derived via immunoSEQ multiplex PCR, lists solely in-frame clones and lacks some. The sample shows about 58,000 clones, about 86% of them seen only once. The source was CD4+ or CD8+ T cells sorted from blood, collected in a trial of the OX40 agonist ivuxolimab. The receptor set was obtained from an adult with an advanced solid tumor such as melanoma, head and neck, liver or kidney cancer.

J is TRBJ2-7 and V is TRBV6-6, with 8 bases lining up with TRBD1. From germline, CDR1 is MNHNY and CDR2 SVGAGI (reference sequence). The CDR3 sequence is 14 residues long. J lost 0 bases, V lost 6 bases, and 4 bases had no gene match. CDR3 in amino acids: CASRSGTGSYEQYF. CDR3 DNA: TGTGCCAGCAGATCCGGGACAGGCTCCTACGAGCAGTACTTC.

This clone was recorded once. The V call is TRBV10-3, the J call TRBJ1-1; no clear D gene. The germline V gene encodes CDR1 ENHRY and CDR2 SYGVKD. The CDR3 runs to 14 residues. The V end lost 6 bases, the J end lost 1 base, and 12 bases lay between the germline ends. For the CDR3, the DNA is TGTGCCATCAGCGGGGTTAGGTGGAACACTGAAGCTTTCTTT. Amino acid sequence: CAISGVRWNTEAFF.

This clone was counted a few times. At the DNA level, this CDR3 is encoded by other sequences in the same sample as well. V is TRBV11-2 and J is TRBJ1-5, with a weak D call TRBD1 (6 bases). The CDR3 covers 13 residues. CDR1 and CDR2 (germline): SGHAT, FQNNGV. The V gene lost 4 bases and the J gene lost 4 bases, with 8 bases spanning the gap. CDR3 in amino acids: CASSSQGNQPQHF. The CDR3 bases are TGTGCCAGCAGCTCCCAGGGGAATCAGCCCCAGCATTTT.

This clone appeared a single time. In DNA form, the CDR3 reads TGTGCCAGCAGCTCTGGGTATGGGACTAGTCTCCACGAGCAGTACTTC. The encoded protein is CASSSGYGTSLHEQYF. The V call is TRBV7-8, the J call TRBJ2-7, with 8 bases fitting TRBD2. The CDR3 is made up of 16 amino acids. Trimming cost V 4 bases and J 5 bases; bases outside gene matches: 13. Germline CDR1 and CDR2: SGHVS and FQNEAQ.

This chain connects TRBV19 to TRBJ1-1, with TRBD1 matching 9 bases. V shed 4 bases, J shed 0 bases, and the junction held 12 bases outside the gene matches. This CDR3 is built from 18 residues. The V gene's germline CDR1 is LNHDA and CDR2 SQIVND (reference sequence). As DNA, the CDR3 is TGTGCCAGTAGTACCTGGAACAGGGGGCTCCGGCTGAACACTGAAGCTTTCTTT. This translates into CASSTWNRGLRLNTEAFF.

The chain employs TRBV5-1 and TRBJ1-6; D is uncertain. Germline V CDR1 and CDR2: SGHRS, YFSETQ. Trimming shortened V by 0 bases and J by 0 bases, and 4 bases separated the two germline ends. CDR3 length: 15 amino acids. CDR3 sequence (DNA): TGCGCCAGCAGCTTGGGGAGCTCCTATAATTCACCCCTCCACTTT. As protein: CASSLGSSYNSPLHF. The full variable domain, completed using reference TRBV5-1 and TRBJ1-6, is KAGVTQTPRYLIKTRGQQVTLSCSPISGHRSVSWYQQTPGQGLQFLFEYFSETQRNKGNFPGRFSGRQFSNSRSEMNVSTLELGDSALYLCASSLGSSYNSPLHFGNGTRLTVT.

The rearrangement joins TRBV5-1 to TRBJ2-4, with 7 bases lining up with TRBD1. Germline lookup yields CDR1 SGHRS and CDR2 YFSETQ. The CDR3 is made up of 16 amino acids. The V and J ends lost 6 bases and 0 bases, in that order; junction bases with no gene match: 9. The CDR3 DNA reads TGCGCCAGCACAAGGGGGCCAGAGGGAGCCAAAAACATTCAGTACTTC. Protein: CASTRGPEGAKNIQYF.

The chain combines TRBV28 with TRBJ1-5, with D unresolved. Trimming pared 7 bases from V and 6 bases from J, leaving 19 bases between. CDR3 length: 15 residues. CDR1 and CDR2 from the germline V gene are MDHEN and SYDVKM. The CDR3 DNA reads as TGTGCCAGCATCTCCAGCCAAGGTTCGGGTCAGCCCCAGCATTTT. Translation gives CASISSQGSGQPQHF.

The chain joins TRBV10-2 to TRBJ2-2; D remains unclear. The CDR3 totals 12 residues. Deletions cut 4 bases from V and 7 bases from J, with 7 bases between. The germline gives CDR1 WSHSY, CDR2 SAAADI. As DNA, the CDR3 is TGCGCCAGCAGTGTTAGCATCGGGGAGCTGTTTTTT. It yields the protein CASSVSIGELFF.

The chain carries TRBV7-2 and TRBJ1-3; D remains ambiguous. Trimming shortened V by 5 bases and J by 3 bases, and 8 bases separated the two germline ends. The CDR3 is 13 residues long. Germline-derived CDR1 and CDR2 are SGHTA and FQGNSA. This CDR3 reads CASSQSNGNTIYF. CDR3 in DNA: TGTGCCAGCAGCCAATCCAATGGAAACACCATATATTTT.

The chain uses TRBV10-2 and TRBJ2-7; D not certain. The length of the CDR3 is 16 residues. The germline CDR1 and CDR2 sequences are WSHSY and SAAADI. V was trimmed by 2 bases and J by 2 bases, leaving 16 bases between them. The CDR3 nucleotides are TGCGCCAGCAGTGAGCCGGGCCGCCCAACCCCCTACGAGCAGTACTTC. Translation: CASSEPGRPTPYEQYF.

Notes on this clone: The same CDR3 also results from other DNA sequences found in this sample. This chain connects TRBV11-3 to TRBJ2-7; D is possibly TRBD2 (5 bases). Germline CDR1 and CDR2: SGHNT and YENEEA. Deletions cut 4 bases from V and 1 base from J, with 11 bases between. The CDR3 length is 14 residues. The CDR3 nucleotides read TGTGCCAGCAGCTCAGGCGGGTCGTCCTACGAGCAGTACTTC. Translation: CASSSGGSSYEQYF.

This chain links TRBV7-9 with TRBJ1-4; D is unclear. This CDR3 is built from 16 residues. Trimming shortened V by 1 base and J by 0 bases, and 9 bases separated the two germline ends. Germline lookup yields CDR1 SEHNR and CDR2 FQNEAQ (reference sequence). The CDR3 region is CASSLVGGATNEKLFF. CDR3 DNA: TGTGCCAGCAGCTTAGTAGGTGGTGCAACTAATGAAAAACTGTTTTTT.

In its sample, this clone was seen once. The rearrangement joins TRBV6-6 to TRBJ1-1; 9 nucleotides agree with TRBD1. Germline trimming cut 6 bases from V and 5 bases from J; bases unmatched to any gene: 4. The CDR3 is made up of 13 amino acids. Germline CDR1 MNHNY, CDR2 SVGAGI (reference sequence). CDR3 protein: CASSRQGETEAFF. CDR3 nucleotides: TGTGCCAGCAGCCGACAGGGGGAAACTGAAGCTTTCTTT.

This clone was seen only once. This rearrangement joins TRBV12-5 to TRBJ1-2, with a possible D match to TRBD1 (6 bases). CDR1 and CDR2 from the germline V gene are LGHNT and FRNRAP. V was pared by 4 bases and J by 4 bases, with 19 bases between. The CDR3 extends over 16 amino acids. As DNA, the CDR3 is TGTGCTAGTGGTTGGACTGGACAGACGAACGCCTATGGCTACACCTTC. Residues: CASGWTGQTNAYGYTF.

This sequence joins TRBV18 and TRBJ1-2; D might be TRBD1 (5 bases). CDR3 length equals 15 residues. Germline V gene lookup returns CDR1 KGHSH and CDR2 LQKENI. Trimming shortened V by 1 base and J by 3 bases, and 12 bases separated the two germline ends. DNA for the CDR3: TGTGCCAGCTCACCACTTCAGGGCCCAGACTATGGCTACACCTTC. Amino acid sequence: CASSPLQGPDYGYTF.

This chain connects TRBV6-5 to TRBJ2-7; D gene unclear. The CDR3 covers 14 residues. V dropped 4 bases and J dropped 2 bases, with 12 bases sitting between them. Germline CDR1 reads MNHEY; CDR2 reads SVGAGI. Here the CDR3 DNA reads TGTGCCAGCAGTTTTGGTACTCCCACCTACGAGCAGTACTTC. Translated: CASSFGTPTYEQYF.

The chain couples TRBV5-4 to TRBJ1-4, with 8 positions matching TRBD1. Germline V lookup: CDR1 SGHNT, CDR2 YYREEE (reference sequence). With V trimmed by 4 bases and J by 3 bases, 8 bases remained unmatched. This CDR3 has 16 amino acids. CDR3 nucleotides: TGTGCCAGCAGCCCGGGACAGGCCGTCCCTAATGAAAAACTGTTTTTT. This encodes CASSPGQAVPNEKLFF.

The V call is TRBV6-5, the J call TRBJ2-3, with 7 bases matching TRBD1. The length of the CDR3 is 15 residues. The germline gives CDR1 MNHEY, CDR2 SVGAGI. Germline trimming cut 2 bases from V and 3 bases from J; bases unmatched to any gene: 5. The CDR3 nucleotides are TGTGCCAGCAGTTACGCTGACAGGGAGACAGATACGCAGTATTTT. Translated, it gives CASSYADRETDTQYF.

The V call is TRBV12-1, the J call TRBJ2-5. TRBV12-1 is tagged as a pseudogene. The length of the CDR3 is 12 residues. CDR3 amino acids: CASSFAGETQYF. Written as DNA, the CDR3 is TGTGCCAGCAGCTTTGCGGGAGAGACCCAGTACTTC.

The V and J genes are TRBV2 and TRBJ1-2; TRBD1 is a possible D gene (5 bases). This CDR3 spans 14 amino acids. Germline V lookup: CDR1 SNHLY, CDR2 FYNNEI. Trimming removed 9 bases at V and 2 bases at J, with 16 bases between. In nucleotides, the CDR3 is TGTGCCAGATACAGGCGCAACGAAAACTATGGCTACACCTTC. Translation: CARYRRNENYGYTF.

The chain combines TRBV5-1 with TRBJ2-1; 10 positions match TRBD2. The CDR3 sequence is 17 residues long. V lost 4 bases and J lost 4; bases outside the gene matches: 11. Per germline, CDR1 SGHRS and CDR2 YFSETQ. The CDR3 region is CASSPGRSGGRYNEQFF. The CDR3 DNA sequence: TGCGCCAGCAGCCCAGGGCGTAGCGGGGGGCGATACAATGAGCAGTTCTTC.

CDR3 in amino acids: CASSRLRGRYGYTF. The CDR3 nucleotides are TGTGCCAGCAGTCGTCTCCGCGGTCGGTATGGCTACACCTTC. The V and J genes are TRBV2 and TRBJ1-2; no definite D call. The CDR3 loop spans 14 amino acids. Germline lookup yields CDR1 SNHLY and CDR2 FYNNEI. The V gene lost 5 bases and the J gene lost 5 bases, with 15 bases spanning the gap.

This clone came up once. The chain links TRBV5-4 to TRBJ1-2, with 10 bases lining up with TRBD1. V was pared by 4 bases and J by 7 bases, with 10 bases of the junction left unmatched. Germline values: CDR1 SGHNT, CDR2 YYREEE (reference sequence). There are 15 residues in the CDR3. CDR3 bases: TGTGCCAGCAGCGTGCAGGACAGGGGGATAGGTGGCTACACCTTC. Amino acids: CASSVQDRGIGGYTF.

This clone appeared a few times. The V call is TRBV18, the J call TRBJ1-6; 8 bases match TRBD1. With V trimmed by 2 bases and J by 7 bases, 16 bases remained unmatched. Germline V gives CDR1 KGHSH, CDR2 LQKENI. This CDR3 spans 19 amino acids. The CDR3 DNA reads TGTGCCAGCTCACCAATCAGCACGACAGGGGTTGATTCGAATTCACCCCTCCACTTT. Translation gives CASSPISTTGVDSNSPLHF.

This clone was counted a single time. The CDR3 spells CASSLGWGDNEQFF. CDR3 DNA: TGTGCCAGCAGCTTAGGTTGGGGGGACAATGAGCAGTTCTTC. This chain joins TRBV11-2 and TRBJ2-1; weak D call: TRBD2 (6 bases). CDR3 size: 14 residues. The V end was cut by 1 base, the J end by 5 bases, with 9 bases between. The germline gives CDR1 SGHAT, CDR2 FQNNGV.

This chain joins TRBV18 and TRBJ2-3; D remains ambiguous. Germline V gene lookup returns CDR1 KGHSH and CDR2 LQKENI. Trimming left V 0 bases short and J 8 bases short, with 15 bases between. This CDR3 has 15 residues. CDR3 sequence: CASSPPGWGLGTQYF. For the CDR3, the DNA is TGTGCCAGCTCACCACCAGGCTGGGGTCTTGGTACGCAGTATTTT.

The chain couples TRBV19 to TRBJ1-2, with 7 bases that match TRBD1. This CDR3 contains 14 residues. V dropped 3 bases and J dropped 2; count of bases not matched to a gene: 3. In germline, CDR1 is LNHDA, CDR2 SQIVND (reference sequence). Here the CDR3 DNA reads TGTGCCAGTAGTATGACAGGGCAGAACTATGGCTACACCTTC. Translating gives CASSMTGQNYGYTF.

The chain has TRBV18 and TRBJ1-1; TRBD1 might be the D (5 bases). With 2 bases removed from V and 3 bases from J, the gap between germline ends came to 16 bases. This CDR3 contains 16 residues. Per the germline V gene, CDR1 is KGHSH and CDR2 is LQKENI. This CDR3 reads CASSPDFGWGDTEAFF. The CDR3 DNA follows: TGTGCCAGCTCACCAGATTTTGGGTGGGGGGACACTGAAGCTTTCTTT.